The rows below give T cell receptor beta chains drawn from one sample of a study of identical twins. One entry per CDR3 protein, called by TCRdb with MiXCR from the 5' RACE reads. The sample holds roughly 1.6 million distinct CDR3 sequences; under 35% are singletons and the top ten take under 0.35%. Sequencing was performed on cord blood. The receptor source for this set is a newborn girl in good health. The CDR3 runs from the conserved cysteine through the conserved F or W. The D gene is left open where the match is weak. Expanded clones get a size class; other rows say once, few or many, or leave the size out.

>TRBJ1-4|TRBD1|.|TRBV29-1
CSVSRDRDEKLFF
TGCAGCGTTTCCCGGGACAGGGATGAAAAACTGTTTTTT
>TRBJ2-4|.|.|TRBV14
CANSLRETKNIQYF
TGTGCCAACAGCCTCAGGGAGACCAAAAACATTCAGTACTTC
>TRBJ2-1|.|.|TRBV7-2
CASSFDLSVSEQFF
TGTGCCAGCAGCTTCGACCTCTCTGTTAGTGAGCAGTTCTTC
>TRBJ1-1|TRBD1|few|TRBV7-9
CASSQQGVNTEAFF
TGCGCCAGCAGCCAGCAGGGGGTGAACACTGAAGCTTTCTTT
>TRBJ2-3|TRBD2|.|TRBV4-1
CASTRTSGSLGDTQYF
TGCGCCAGCACCCGGACAAGCGGGAGCCTCGGAGATACGCAGTATTTT
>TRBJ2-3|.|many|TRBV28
CASSVGASTDTQYF
TGTGCCAGCAGCGTCGGTGCTAGCACAGATACGCAGTATTTT
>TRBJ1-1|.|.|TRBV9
CASSVDPEYEAFF
TGTGCCAGCAGCGTAGACCCTGAATATGAAGCTTTCTTT
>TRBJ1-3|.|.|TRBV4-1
CASSQDNLGSGNTIYF
TGCGCCAGCAGCCAAGATAACCTCGGCTCTGGAAACACCATATATTTT
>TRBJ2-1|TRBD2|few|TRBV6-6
CASSREVRSYNEQFF
TGTGCCAGCAGTCGGGAGGTACGCTCCTACAATGAGCAGTTCTTC
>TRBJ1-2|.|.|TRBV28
CASSLDWDGYTF
TGTGCCAGCAGTTTGGATTGGGATGGCTACACCTTC
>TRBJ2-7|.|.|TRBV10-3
CAISEADPYEQYF
TGTGCCATCAGTGAGGCGGATCCCTACGAGCAGTACTTC
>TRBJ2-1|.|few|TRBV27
CASSRRAVGQTNEQFF
TGTGCCAGCAGTCGCCGGGCGGTTGGGCAAACCAATGAGCAGTTCTTC
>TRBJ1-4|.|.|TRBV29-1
CSVAGSLNEKLFF
TGCAGCGTCGCAGGGTCTCTTAATGAAAAACTGTTTTTT
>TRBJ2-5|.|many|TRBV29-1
CSVDGEETQYF
TGCAGCGTTGACGGGGAAGAGACCCAGTACTTC
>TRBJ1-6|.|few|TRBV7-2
CASSPIRRRSSPLHF
TGTGCCAGCAGCCCCATCCGAAGACGTAGTTCACCCCTCCACTTT
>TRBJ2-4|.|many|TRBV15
CATSRDPGNIQYF
TGTGCCACCAGCAGAGATCCCGGGAACATTCAGTACTTC
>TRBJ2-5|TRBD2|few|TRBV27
CASSLAGTSGGHQETQYF
TGTGCCAGCAGTTTAGCCGGGACTAGCGGGGGGCACCAAGAGACCCAGTACTTC
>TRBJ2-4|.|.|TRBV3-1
CASSQCPCGAAKNIQYF
TGTGCCAGCAGCCAATGCCCTTGCGGAGCGGCCAAAAACATTCAGTACTTC
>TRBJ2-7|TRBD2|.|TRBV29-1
CSVEGTSGTFGYEQYF
TGCAGCGTTGAGGGGACTAGCGGGACTTTCGGGTACGAGCAGTACTTC
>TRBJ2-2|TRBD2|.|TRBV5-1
CASSLNSGGTGELFF
TGCGCCAGCAGCTTGAATAGCGGGGGAACCGGGGAGCTGTTTTTT
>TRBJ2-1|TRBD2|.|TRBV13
CASSLGGMGLAGGYNEQFF
TGTGCCAGCAGCTTAGGAGGTATGGGACTAGCGGGAGGTTACAATGAGCAGTTCTTC
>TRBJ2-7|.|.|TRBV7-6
CASSLYPGPLTYEQYF
TGTGCCAGCAGCTTATATCCGGGACCATTAACCTACGAGCAGTACTTC
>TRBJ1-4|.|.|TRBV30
CAWTPTTTNEKLFF
TGTGCCTGGACTCCGACAACAACTAATGAAAAACTGTTTTTT
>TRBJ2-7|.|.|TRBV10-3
CAIRGPNNEQYF
TGTGCCATCAGGGGGCCTAACAATGAGCAGTACTTC
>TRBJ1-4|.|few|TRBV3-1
CASSQESNEKLFF
TGTGCCAGCAGCCAGGAGTCTAATGAAAAACTGTTTTTT
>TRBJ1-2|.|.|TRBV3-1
CASSRLRDKPYYGCTF
TGTGCCAGCAGCCGCCTCCGGGACAAACCGTACTATGGCTGCACCTTC
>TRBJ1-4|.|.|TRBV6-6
CASKSRGQGKLFF
TGTGCCAGCAAAAGTCGGGGGCAGGGAAAACTGTTTTTT
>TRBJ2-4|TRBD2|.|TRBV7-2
CASSLGRGSGAPKNIQYF
TGTGCCAGCAGCTTAGGTCGCGGGAGTGGGGCCCCGAAAAACATTCAGTACTTC
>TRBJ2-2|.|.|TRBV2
CASSVRAAGELFF
TGTGCCAGCAGTGTACGAGCCGCCGGGGAGCTGTTTTTT
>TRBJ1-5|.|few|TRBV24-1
CATSDLVLKGNQPQHF
TGTGCCACCAGTGATTTAGTCCTTAAAGGAAATCAGCCCCAGCATTTT
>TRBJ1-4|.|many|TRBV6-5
CASSPPNEKLFF
TGTGCCAGCAGCCCGCCCAATGAAAAACTGTTTTTT
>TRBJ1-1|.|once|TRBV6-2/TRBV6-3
CASSYSGLVGTEAFF
TGTGCCAGCAGTTACTCGGGTCTCGTGGGGACTGAAGCTTTCTTT
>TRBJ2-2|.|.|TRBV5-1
CASSPLQSTGELFF
TGCGCCAGCAGCCCGTTACAGTCCACCGGGGAGCTGTTTTTT
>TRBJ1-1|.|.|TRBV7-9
CASSLGGGFGEAFF
TGTGCCAGCAGCTTAGGGGGGGGATTCGGTGAAGCTTTCTTT
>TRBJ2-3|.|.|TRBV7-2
CARGRGPGETQYF
TGTGCCAGGGGGCGGGGCCCGGGGGAGACCCAGTATTTT
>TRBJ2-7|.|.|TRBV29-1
CSVGAGVAYEQYF
TGCAGCGTTGGGGCAGGGGTGGCCTACGAGCAGTACTTC
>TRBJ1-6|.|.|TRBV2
CASTQTGSPRNSPLHF
TGTGCCAGCACCCAGACAGGTTCCCCGAGGAATTCACCCCTCCACTTT
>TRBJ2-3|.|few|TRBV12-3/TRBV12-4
CASSFHHPTRTDTQYF
TGTGCCAGCAGTTTTCATCATCCGACTCGCACAGATACGCAGTATTTT
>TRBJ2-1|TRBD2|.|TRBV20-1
CRPTSGAYNEQFF
TGCAGACCTACTAGCGGGGCCTACAATGAGCAGTTCTTC
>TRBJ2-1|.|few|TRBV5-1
CASSTGTIGDNEQFF
TGCGCCAGCAGCACCGGGACAATTGGCGACAATGAGCAGTTCTTC
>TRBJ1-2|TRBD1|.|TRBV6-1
CASSGGGTGNGYTF
TGTGCCAGCAGTGGGGGAGGGACAGGGAATGGCTACACCTTC
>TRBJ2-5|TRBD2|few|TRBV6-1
CASKPRTSGRAWETQYF
TGTGCCAGCAAGCCACGGACTAGCGGGAGGGCCTGGGAGACCCAGTACTTC
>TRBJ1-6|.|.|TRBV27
CASSPQGVGYPPLHF
TGTGCCAGCAGTCCTCAAGGGGTCGGGTATCCACCCCTCCACTTT
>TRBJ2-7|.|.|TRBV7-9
CASSPSTASYEQYF
TGTGCCAGCAGCCCGTCGACAGCCTCCTACGAGCAGTACTTC
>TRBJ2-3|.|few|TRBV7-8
CASSFVRIPGASTTDTQYF
TGTGCCAGCAGCTTTGTTCGGATCCCCGGGGCTTCCACAACAGATACGCAGTATTTT
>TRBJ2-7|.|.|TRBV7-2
CASSFRHASPYEQYF
TGTGCCAGCAGCTTCAGACATGCCTCCCCCTACGAGCAGTACTTC
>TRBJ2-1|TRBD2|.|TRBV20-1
CSAISLADNEQFF
TGCAGTGCTATCTCCCTAGCGGACAATGAGCAGTTCTTC
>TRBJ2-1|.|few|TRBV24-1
CATSDFWGVNSYNEQFF
TGTGCCACCAGTGATTTTTGGGGGGTTAATTCCTACAATGAGCAGTTCTTC
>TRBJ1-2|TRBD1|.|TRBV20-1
CSATKSGQAGYGYTF
TGCAGTGCCACGAAATCGGGACAGGCGGGGTATGGCTACACCTTC
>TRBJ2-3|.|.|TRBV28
CASSLFEDTQYF
TGTGCCAGCAGTTTGTTCGAAGATACGCAGTATTTT
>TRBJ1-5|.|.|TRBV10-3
CAARDKDNQPQHF
TGTGCCGCGAGGGACAAGGACAATCAGCCCCAGCATTTT
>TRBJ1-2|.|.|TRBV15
CATSREAPANYGYTF
TGTGCCACCAGCAGAGAGGCACCAGCGAACTATGGCTACACCTTC
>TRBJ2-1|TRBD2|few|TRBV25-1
CASGGDEQFF
TGTGCCAGCGGGGGGGATGAGCAGTTCTTC
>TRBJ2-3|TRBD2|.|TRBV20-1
CSASTHLLAGGSADTQYF
TGCAGTGCTAGTACCCACTTACTAGCGGGAGGGTCGGCAGATACGCAGTATTTT
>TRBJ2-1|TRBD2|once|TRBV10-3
CAISDGREGRNEQFF
TGTGCCATCAGTGACGGGCGGGAGGGCCGTAATGAGCAGTTCTTC
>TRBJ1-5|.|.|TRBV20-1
CSTNQGNQPQHF
TGCAGTACTAACCAGGGGAATCAGCCCCAGCATTTT